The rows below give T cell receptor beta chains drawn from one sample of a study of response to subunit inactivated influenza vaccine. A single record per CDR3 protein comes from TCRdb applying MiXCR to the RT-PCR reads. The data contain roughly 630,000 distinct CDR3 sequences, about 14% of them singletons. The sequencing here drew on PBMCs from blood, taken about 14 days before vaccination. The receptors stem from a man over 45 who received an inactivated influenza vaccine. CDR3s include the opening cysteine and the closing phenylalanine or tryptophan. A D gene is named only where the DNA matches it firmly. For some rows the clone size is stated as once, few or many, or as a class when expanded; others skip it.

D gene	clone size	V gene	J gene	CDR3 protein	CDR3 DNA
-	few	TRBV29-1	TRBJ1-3	CSVVSGTNTIYF	TGCAGCGTTGTAAGTGGCACGAACACCATATATTTT
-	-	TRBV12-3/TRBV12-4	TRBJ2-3	CASRPTSSTQYF	TGTGCCAGCAGACCGACTAGTTCTACGCAGTATTTT
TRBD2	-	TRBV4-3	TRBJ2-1	CASSQEWRGYNEQFF	TGCGCCAGCAGCCAAGAATGGCGGGGGTACAATGAGCAGTTCTTC
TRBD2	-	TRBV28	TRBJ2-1	CASSSGGLAGNEQFF	TGTGCCAGCAGTTCCGGTGGACTAGCGGGTAATGAGCAGTTCTTC
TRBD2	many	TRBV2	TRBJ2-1	CASSESPGLAPDEQFF	TGTGCCAGCAGTGAATCTCCTGGACTAGCGCCGGATGAGCAGTTCTTC
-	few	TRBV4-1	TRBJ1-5	CASSQEVGPYSNQPQHF	TGCGCCAGCAGCCAAGAGGTGGGACCCTATAGCAATCAGCCCCAGCATTTT
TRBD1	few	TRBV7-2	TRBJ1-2	CASSSDRGIGRGYTF	TGTGCCAGCAGCTCCGACAGGGGTATCGGACGTGGCTACACCTTC
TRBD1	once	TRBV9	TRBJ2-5	CASSVGTGGFETQYF	TGTGCCAGCAGCGTCGGGACAGGGGGTTTCGAGACCCAGTACTTC
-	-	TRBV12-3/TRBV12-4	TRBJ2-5	CASRAGIGETQYF	TGTGCCAGCAGAGCCGGGATAGGCGAGACCCAGTACTTC
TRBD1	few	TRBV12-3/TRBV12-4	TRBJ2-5	CASRRTGGRGETQYF	TGTGCCAGCAGACGGACAGGGGGCCGTGGAGAGACCCAGTACTTC
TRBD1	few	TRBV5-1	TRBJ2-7	CASSLARQGVNEQYF	TGCGCCAGCAGCTTGGCCCGACAGGGAGTCAACGAGCAGTACTTC
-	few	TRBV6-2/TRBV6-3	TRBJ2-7	CASSYSSGAEQYF	TGTGCCAGCAGTTACTCCTCAGGGGCCGAGCAGTACTTC
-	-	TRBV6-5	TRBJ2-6	CASKAGANVLTF	TGTGCCAGCAAGGCTGGGGCCAACGTCCTGACTTTC
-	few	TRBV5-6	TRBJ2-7	CASSVLAAYEQYF	TGTGCCAGCAGCGTGCTAGCTGCCTACGAGCAGTACTTC
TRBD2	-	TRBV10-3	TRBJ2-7	CAARTSGEQYF	TGTGCCGCCCGGACTAGCGGTGAGCAGTACTTC
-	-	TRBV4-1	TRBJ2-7	CASTLRGGGPYEQYF	TGCGCCAGCACCTTAAGGGGAGGGGGACCCTACGAGCAGTACTTC
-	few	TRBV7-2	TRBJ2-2	CASSLDGNRYGELFF	TGTGCCAGCAGCTTAGACGGGAATCGGTACGGGGAGCTGTTTTTT
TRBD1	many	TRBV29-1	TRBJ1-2	CSVETGDGYTF	TGCAGCGTGGAGACAGGGGATGGCTACACCTTC
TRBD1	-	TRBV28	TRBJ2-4	CASSSPGQGSNIQYF	TGTGCCAGCAGTTCTCCGGGACAGGGGTCAAACATTCAGTACTTC
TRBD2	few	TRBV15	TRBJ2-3	CATSRDLAGGLSTGTDTQYF	TGTGCCACCAGCAGAGACCTAGCGGGGGGGCTCTCCACCGGAACAGATACGCAGTATTTT
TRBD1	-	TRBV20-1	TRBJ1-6	CSARRDRGSSSYNSPLHF	TGCAGTGCTAGAAGGGACAGGGGGTCGAGCTCCTATAATTCACCCCTCCACTTT
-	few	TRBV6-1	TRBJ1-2	CASSVTAHSNYGYTF	TGTGCCAGCAGTGTGACTGCCCATTCCAACTATGGCTACACCTTC
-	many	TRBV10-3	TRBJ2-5	CAISESVPGETQYF	TGTGCCATCAGTGAGTCGGTCCCAGGAGAGACCCAGTACTTC
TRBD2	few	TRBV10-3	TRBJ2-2	CAISGTSGRATGELFF	TGTGCCATCAGCGGGACTAGCGGGAGGGCCACCGGGGAGCTGTTTTTT
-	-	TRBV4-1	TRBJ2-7	CASSQGPLAYEQYF	TGCGCCAGCAGCCAAGGACCGTTGGCGTACGAGCAGTACTTC
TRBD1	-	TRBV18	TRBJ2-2	CASSPRTGGTTGELFF	TGTGCCAGCTCACCACGGACAGGGGGCACCACCGGGGAGCTGTTTTTT
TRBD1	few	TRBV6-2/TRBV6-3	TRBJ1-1	CASLGADRERHTEAFF	TGTGCCAGCTTGGGGGCCGACAGGGAGCGCCACACTGAAGCTTTCTTT
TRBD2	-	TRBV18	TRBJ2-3	CASSPMRGSTDTQYF	TGTGCCAGCTCACCTATGCGGGGGAGCACAGATACGCAGTATTTT
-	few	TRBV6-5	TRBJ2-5	CASSYGSAEETQYF	TGTGCCAGCAGTTACGGTAGCGCTGAAGAGACCCAGTACTTC
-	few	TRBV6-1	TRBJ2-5	CASTEEGIWRGETQYF	TGTGCCAGCACCGAGGAAGGGATATGGAGGGGAGAGACCCAGTACTTC
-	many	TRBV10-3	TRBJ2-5	CATSGGRVMETQYF	TGTGCAACCTCGGGGGGCAGGGTGATGGAGACCCAGTACTTC
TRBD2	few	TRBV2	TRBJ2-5	CATGTSSARQDQYF	TGTGCCACAGGGACTAGTTCCGCAAGGCAGGACCAGTACTTC
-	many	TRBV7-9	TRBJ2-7	CASSNLPGSYEQYF	TGTGCCAGCAGCAATCTGCCGGGCTCCTACGAGCAGTACTTC
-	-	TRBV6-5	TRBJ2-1	CASGYRSGEQFF	TGTGCCAGCGGGTACAGGAGCGGTGAGCAGTTCTTC
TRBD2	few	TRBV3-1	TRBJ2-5	CASSPTSGTQETQYF	TGTGCCAGCAGCCCTACTAGCGGGACCCAAGAGACCCAGTACTTC